The 17 T cell receptor beta chains reported below all come from one sample, sequenced in a study of T cell responses to AZD1222 COVID-19 vaccine. Sequencing used immunoSEQ multiplex PCR; TCRdb keeps in-frame clones, though not all of them. The data hold approximately 70,000 clones, with about four fifths observed a single time. The specimen was peripheral blood, collected on day 0 of AZD1222 vaccination. These receptors were taken from an adult in good health.

The chain employs TRBV19 and TRBJ1-2; D might be TRBD1 (6 bases). The CDR3 length is 13 residues. Per germline, CDR1 LNHDA and CDR2 SQIVND (reference sequence). V was cut by 3 bases and J by 7 bases, with 12 bases left in between. The CDR3 loop is CASSIQDSSGYTF. Written as DNA, the CDR3 is TGTGCCAGTAGTATCCAGGACAGCTCTGGCTACACCTTC.

This clone was detected once. The rearrangement uses TRBV4-3 and TRBJ1-2; D uncertain. Germline CDR1 LGHNA, CDR2 YSLEER. The CDR3 runs 13 residues. Trimming took 0 bases from V and 5 from J, leaving 7 bases between them. CDR3 residues: CASSQDRSYGYTF. DNA for the CDR3: TGCGCCAGCAGCCAAGATCGCAGTTATGGCTACACCTTC.

V gene TRBV9 combines with J gene TRBJ1-1; the D gene is possibly TRBD1 (6 bases). The germline CDR1 and CDR2 sequences are SGDLS and YYNGEE. Deletions cut 0 bases from V and 5 bases from J, with 11 bases between. CDR3 size: 14 residues. The CDR3 spells CASSVEGGGTEAFF. Here the CDR3 DNA reads TGTGCCAGCAGCGTAGAGGGGGGAGGGACTGAAGCTTTCTTT.

The V and J genes are TRBV15 and TRBJ1-6, with no clear D. Germline values: CDR1 LNHNV, CDR2 YYDKDF (reference sequence). This CDR3 has 12 amino acids. V was cut by 3 bases and J by 5 bases, with 2 bases left in between. The CDR3 here is CATSSHNSPLHF. In DNA form, the CDR3 reads TGTGCCACCAGCAGTCATAATTCACCCCTCCACTTT.

V gene TRBV4-1 combines with J gene TRBJ2-3, with D possibly TRBD2 on 6 matching bases. Trimming pared 4 bases from V and 4 bases from J, leaving 15 bases between. The CDR3 spans 15 residues. CDR1 MGHRA and CDR2 YSYEKL come from the germline V gene. The CDR3 nucleotides read TGCGCCAGCAGCCCCATGTGGGGAGGTCCAGATACGCAGTATTTT. Translation: CASSPMWGGPDTQYF.

The chain combines TRBV5-4 with TRBJ1-2; TRBD1 agrees at 12 bases. After removal of 4 bases from V and 4 bases from J, the junction contained 8 bases not matched to a gene. Germline values: CDR1 SGHNT, CDR2 YYREEE (reference sequence). The CDR3 sequence is 16 residues long. The DNA for the CDR3 is TGTGCCAGCAGCCCGGGACAGGGGGCGGGGGGCTATGGCTACACCTTC. Protein sequence: CASSPGQGAGGYGYTF.

On this clone itself: Other DNA sequences in the same sample also yield this CDR3. The V call is TRBV5-1, the J call TRBJ1-6; D remains ambiguous. V lost 0 bases and J 1 base, leaving 5 bases between the germline ends. CDR3 length: 15 residues. Germline V gene data show CDR1 as SGHRS and CDR2 as YFSETQ. CDR3 nucleotides: TGCGCCAGCAGCTTGGGAGGGTCCTATAATTCACCCCTCCACTTT. Its translation: CASSLGGSYNSPLHF.

For the CDR3, the DNA is TGTGCCAGCAGCCCCACGGGGAGGGCCACTGAAGCTTTCTTT. This sequence encodes CASSPTGRATEAFF. The V and J genes are TRBV6-5 and TRBJ1-1; D not certain. Germline-derived CDR1 and CDR2 are MNHEY and SVGAGI. The CDR3 sequence is 14 residues long. V lost 6 bases and J 4 bases, leaving 15 bases between the germline ends.

The rearrangement joins TRBV5-1 to TRBJ2-2, with a tentative D call TRBD1 (6 bases). V was cut by 4 bases and J by 0 bases, with 13 bases left in between. CDR1 is SGHRS and CDR2 is YFSETQ in the germline V gene. The CDR3 loop spans 16 amino acids. The CDR3 reads CASSPRQVTNTGELFF. CDR3 coding DNA: TGCGCCAGCAGCCCGAGACAGGTCACGAACACCGGGGAGCTGTTTTTT. The entire variable domain, with the rest obtained from reference TRBV5-1 and TRBJ2-2, is as follows: KAGVTQTPRYLIKTRGQQVTLSCSPISGHRSVSWYQQTPGQGLQFLFEYFSETQRNKGNFPGRFSGRQFSNSRSEMNVSTLELGDSALYLCASSPRQVTNTGELFFGEGSRLTVL.

This chain uses TRBV7-3 with TRBJ2-3, with 13 positions matching TRBD2. This CDR3 has 15 amino acids. J gave up 5 bases and V 5 bases, and 4 bases lay outside the gene matches. Germline CDR1 is SGHTA and CDR2 is FQGTGA. The CDR3 sequence: CASSTSGGAGDTQYF. The CDR3, as DNA: TGTGCCAGCAGCACTAGCGGGGGGGCCGGAGATACGCAGTATTTT.

The chain carries TRBV19 and TRBJ2-1, with D perhaps TRBD1 (6 bases). V lost 4 bases to trimming and J lost 7 bases, with 14 bases between them. CDR1 is LNHDA and CDR2 is SQIVND in the germline V gene (reference sequence). This CDR3 has 14 amino acids. The CDR3 bases are TGTGCCAGTAGTACCCCAAGACAGGCAAATGAGCAGTTCTTC. Its protein product is CASSTPRQANEQFF. Based on the CDR3 plus reference TRBV19 and TRBJ2-1, the full variable domain is DGGITQSPKYLFRKEGQNVTLSCEQNLNHDAMYWYRQDPGQGLRLIYYSQIVNDFQKGDIAEGYSVSREKKESFPLTVTSAQKNPTAFYLCASSTPRQANEQFFGPGTRLTVL.

The chain links TRBV9 to TRBJ2-6, with D uncertain. Trimming shortened V by 1 base and J by 2 bases, and 13 bases separated the two germline ends. This CDR3 region has 17 residues. Germline-derived CDR1 and CDR2 are SGDLS and YYNGEE. For the CDR3, the DNA is TGTGCCAGCAGCGTATTCCATCTTTCGGCTGGGGCCAACGTCCTGACTTTC. This sequence encodes CASSVFHLSAGANVLTF.

A few counts support this clone. The chain combines TRBV2 with TRBJ2-7; D uncertain. V was clipped by 6 bases and J by 7 bases, with 10 bases between them. The germline V gene encodes CDR1 SNHLY and CDR2 FYNNEI. The CDR3 has 11 residues. As DNA, the CDR3 is TGTGCCAGCAGGGGCCGCTGGGAGCAGTACTTC. Translating gives CASRGRWEQYF.

The chain carries TRBV13 and TRBJ1-2, with 7 bases aligning to TRBD1. The germline CDR1 and CDR2 sequences are PRHDT and FYEKMQ (reference sequence). The V gene end was trimmed by 0 bases and the J gene end by 8 bases; junction bases not matched to a gene: 3. The CDR3 loop spans 13 amino acids. This chain's CDR3 is CASSLGRGQGYTF. The CDR3 nucleotides read TGTGCCAGCAGCTTAGGAAGGGGGCAAGGCTACACCTTC.

This rearrangement joins TRBV7-8 to TRBJ2-6; perhaps TRBD1 as D (5 bases). The germline V and J ends were trimmed by 5 bases and 0 bases, with 11 bases remaining between them. Germline lookup yields CDR1 SGHVS and CDR2 FQNEAQ. CDR3 length equals 16 residues. DNA for the CDR3: TGTGCCAGCAGCCAAGGGGTAGGCTCTGGGGCCAACGTCCTGACTTTC. Its translation: CASSQGVGSGANVLTF.

The chain recombines TRBV11-2 with TRBJ2-1, with 9 nucleotides matching TRBD2. Germline V gene sequence: CDR1 SGHAT, CDR2 FQNNGV. V lost 5 bases and J lost 6; bases outside the gene matches: 5. The CDR3 totals 14 residues. CDR3 sequence: CASSPGTSFNEQFF. As DNA, the CDR3 is TGTGCCAGCAGCCCCGGGACTAGCTTCAATGAGCAGTTCTTC.

The V gene is TRBV28, the J gene TRBJ2-7; possibly TRBD1 for D (5 bases). This CDR3 comprises 15 residues. Germline values: CDR1 MDHEN, CDR2 SYDVKM. With 4 bases removed from V and 3 bases from J, the gap between germline ends came to 16 bases. This chain's CDR3 is CASSSPGRGGYEQYF. The CDR3 bases are TGTGCCAGCAGTTCCCCCGGTAGGGGCGGCTACGAGCAGTACTTC.